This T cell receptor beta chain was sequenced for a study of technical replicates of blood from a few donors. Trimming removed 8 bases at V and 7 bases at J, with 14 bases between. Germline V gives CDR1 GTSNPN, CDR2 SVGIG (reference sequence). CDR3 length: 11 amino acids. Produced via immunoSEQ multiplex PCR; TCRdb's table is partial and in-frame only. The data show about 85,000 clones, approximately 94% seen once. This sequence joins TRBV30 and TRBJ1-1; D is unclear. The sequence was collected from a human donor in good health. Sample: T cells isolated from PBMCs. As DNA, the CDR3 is TGTGCCCGCAGAGCAGGATGTGAAGCTTTCTTT. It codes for CARRAGCEAFF.